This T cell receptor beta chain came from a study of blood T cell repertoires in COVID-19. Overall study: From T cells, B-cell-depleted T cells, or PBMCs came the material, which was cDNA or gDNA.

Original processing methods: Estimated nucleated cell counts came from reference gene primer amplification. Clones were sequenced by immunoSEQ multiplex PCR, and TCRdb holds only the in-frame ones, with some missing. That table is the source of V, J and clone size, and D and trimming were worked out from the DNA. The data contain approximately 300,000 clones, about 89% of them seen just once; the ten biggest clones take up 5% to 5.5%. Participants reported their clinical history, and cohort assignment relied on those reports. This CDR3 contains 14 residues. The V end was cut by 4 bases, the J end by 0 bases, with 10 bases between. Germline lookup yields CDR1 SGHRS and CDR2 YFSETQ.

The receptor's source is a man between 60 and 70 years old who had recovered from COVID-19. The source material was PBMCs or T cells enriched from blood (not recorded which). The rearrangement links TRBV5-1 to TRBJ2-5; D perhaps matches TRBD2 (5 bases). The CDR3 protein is CASSLLANQETQYF. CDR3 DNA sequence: TGCGCCAGCAGCCTCCTAGCCAACCAAGAGACCCAGTACTTC.